These 19 T cell receptor beta chains share one sample of origin, sequenced in a study of chemoradiotherapy in HPV16-positive cancers. TCRdb's copy holds only in-frame clones and misses some; the assay was immunoSEQ multiplex PCR. This sample has approximately 6,600 clones, with more than 80% found just once. The material sequenced was tumor tissue, taken from a patient who underwent chemoradiotherapy. Source of these receptors: a human donor with HPV-associated anogenital cancer.

The chain is built from TRBV5-1 and TRBJ2-5; D gene ambiguous. Germline V lookup: CDR1 SGHRS, CDR2 YFSETQ. V lost 2 bases and J 0 bases, leaving 2 bases between the germline ends. CDR3 length: 12 residues. The CDR3 here is CASSFDQETQYF. CDR3 coding DNA: TGCGCCAGCAGCTTTGACCAAGAGACCCAGTACTTC.

The chain recombines TRBV5-5 with TRBJ2-7; D call uncertain. The CDR3 totals 15 residues. V gave up 2 bases and J gave up 0 bases, with 12 bases separating them. CDR1 is SGHKS and CDR2 is YYEKEE in the germline V gene (reference sequence). The CDR3 DNA is TGTGCCAGCAGCTTACAAGGTCTCGGCTCCTACGAGCAGTACTTC. Amino acids: CASSLQGLGSYEQYF.

This chain uses TRBV25-1 with TRBJ1-6, with TRBD1 matching 7 bases. The ends lost 6 bases at V and 7 bases at J; junction bases unmatched: 6. The V gene's germline CDR1 is MGHDK and CDR2 SYGVNS. The CDR3 consists of 14 residues. This CDR3 reads CASSRGEANSPLHF. The CDR3 DNA reads as TGTGCCAGCAGCAGGGGGGAGGCGAATTCACCCCTCCACTTT.

The V gene is TRBV27, the J gene TRBJ1-4, with D unresolved. This CDR3 comprises 13 residues. In germline, CDR1 is MNHEY, CDR2 SMNVEV (reference sequence). V shed 8 bases and J shed 8 bases, with 15 bases lying between them. The CDR3 sequence is CASGLGRREKLFF. CDR3 sequence (DNA): TGTGCCAGCGGCCTAGGTAGGAGGGAAAAACTGTTTTTT.

V usage is TRBV14 and J usage is TRBJ2-3, with TRBD2 matching 13 bases. Trimming took 4 bases from V and 5 from J; bases not matched to a gene: 3. The CDR3 totals 15 residues. Germline loops: CDR1 SGHDN, CDR2 FVKESK. The CDR3 bases are TGTGCCAGCAGCCGACTAGCGGGAGGTGTAGATACGCAGTATTTT. It codes for CASSRLAGGVDTQYF. Using reference TRBV14 and TRBJ2-3 for the parts outside the CDR3, the full variable domain is EAGVTQFPSHSVIEKGQTVTLRCDPISGHDNLYWYRRVMGKEIKFLLHFVKESKQDESGMPNNRFLAERTGGTYSTLKVQPAELEDSGVYFCASSRLAGGVDTQYFGPGTRLTVL.

V and J are TRBV5-5 and TRBJ2-5, with a tentative D call TRBD1 (6 bases). The CDR3 runs to 13 residues. The V end lost 2 bases, the J end lost 3 bases, and 8 bases lay between the germline ends. The germline CDR1 and CDR2 sequences are SGHKS and YYEKEE (reference sequence). For the CDR3, the DNA is TGTGCCAGCAGCTTCCAGGGGAAAGAGACCCAGTACTTC. Translation: CASSFQGKETQYF.

The chain employs TRBV27 and TRBJ1-2, with TRBD1 matching 8 bases. CDR1 is MNHEY and CDR2 is SMNVEV in the germline V gene (reference sequence). The CDR3 has 14 residues. The trim removed 5 bases at V and 7 bases at J, leaving 9 bases unmatched. The CDR3: CASSPWTGRVGYTF. As DNA, the CDR3 is TGTGCCAGCAGTCCATGGACAGGGAGGGTTGGCTACACCTTC.

This clone has only one observation. The DNA for the CDR3 is TGTGCCAGCAGCCCCCAAGGACTGAACACTGAAGCTTTCTTT. Translation gives CASSPQGLNTEAFF. The chain is built from TRBV11-3 and TRBJ1-1, with unresolved D. The CDR3 contains 14 residues. The V end was cut by 5 bases, the J end by 0 bases, with 10 bases between. The germline gives CDR1 SGHNT, CDR2 YENEEA.

This chain connects TRBV7-8 to TRBJ2-3; D is possibly TRBD1 (6 bases). V was trimmed by 1 base and J by 2 bases, leaving 13 bases between them. Germline V gene lookup returns CDR1 SGHVS and CDR2 FQNEAQ. The CDR3 totals 16 residues. The CDR3 protein is CASSLDPAGDTDTQYF. DNA of the CDR3: TGTGCCAGCAGCTTAGATCCAGCAGGGGACACAGATACGCAGTATTTT.

This clone has only a few counts. The rearrangement links TRBV5-1 to TRBJ1-1; possible D gene TRBD1, 5 bases. Trimming removed 4 bases at V and 1 base at J, with 23 bases between. Germline V gene sequence: CDR1 SGHRS, CDR2 YFSETQ. The CDR3 loop spans 18 amino acids. Here the CDR3 reads CASSHLPGIDWGNTEAFF. In DNA form, the CDR3 reads TGCGCCAGCAGCCACTTACCAGGGATAGATTGGGGGAACACTGAAGCTTTCTTT. The full variable domain, rest sourced from reference TRBV5-1 and TRBJ1-1, is KAGVTQTPRYLIKTRGQQVTLSCSPISGHRSVSWYQQTPGQGLQFLFEYFSETQRNKGNFPGRFSGRQFSNSRSEMNVSTLELGDSALYLCASSHLPGIDWGNTEAFFGQGTRLTVV.

The chain uses TRBV5-4 and TRBJ1-1; no firm D call. CDR1 SGHNT and CDR2 YYREEE come from the germline V gene (reference sequence). The CDR3 totals 14 residues. The V end lost 0 bases, the J end lost 2 bases, and 8 bases lay between the germline ends. Here the CDR3 DNA reads TGTGCCAGCAGCTTGGGACCGGACAACACTGAAGCTTTCTTT. Protein: CASSLGPDNTEAFF.

This clone was counted a single time. The rearrangement joins TRBV6-1 to TRBJ1-5; 9 bases are a match to TRBD1. Germline V CDR1 and CDR2: MNHNS, SASEGT. The CDR3 runs 17 residues. J gave up 1 base and V 4 bases, and 8 bases lay outside the gene matches. The CDR3, as DNA: TGTGCCAGCAGTGCCGGACAGGGGAGGGGGAGCAATCAGCCCCAGCATTTT. It yields the protein CASSAGQGRGSNQPQHF.

The chain combines TRBV11-3 with TRBJ2-1; D not resolved. V was cut by 4 bases and J by 9 bases, with 10 bases left in between. This CDR3 comprises 12 residues. CDR1 is SGHNT, CDR2 YENEEA, per germline. The CDR3 loop is CASSSPGPEQFF. The CDR3 nucleotides are TGTGCCAGCAGCTCCCCTGGGCCTGAGCAGTTCTTC.

The chain joins TRBV27 to TRBJ2-1, with TRBD2 matching 8 bases. This CDR3 contains 17 residues. J was trimmed by 2 bases and V by 5 bases; bases with no gene match: 11. In germline, CDR1 is MNHEY, CDR2 SMNVEV (reference sequence). The CDR3 reads CASSTHVSGSPYNEQFF. The CDR3 DNA reads as TGTGCCAGCAGTACCCACGTGAGCGGGAGTCCCTACAATGAGCAGTTCTTC.

The chain employs TRBV27 and TRBJ2-5, with 7 nucleotides matching TRBD1. J gave up 11 bases and V 5 bases, and 5 bases lay outside the gene matches. The CDR3 has 11 amino acids. The germline V gene has CDR1 MNHEY and CDR2 SMNVEV (reference sequence). The CDR3 here is CASSPGQEQYF. CDR3 nucleotide sequence: TGTGCCAGCAGTCCAGGACAGGAGCAGTACTTC.

The chain combines TRBV27 with TRBJ2-5; 7 positions agree with TRBD2. Germline CDR1 reads MNHEY; CDR2 reads SMNVEV (reference sequence). The CDR3 is 16 amino acids. J gave up 5 bases and V 5 bases, and 14 bases lay outside the gene matches. The CDR3 coding sequence is TGTGCCAGCAGTCTCGAGGGCGGGAGCTATGGGGAGACCCAGTACTTC. This translates into CASSLEGGSYGETQYF.

The J gene is TRBJ2-1, the V gene TRBV7-8, with D tentatively TRBD2 (5 bases). The CDR3 runs to 16 residues. Trimming shortened V by 1 base and J by 4 bases, and 14 bases separated the two germline ends. The germline V gene encodes CDR1 SGHVS and CDR2 FQNEAQ. The CDR3 loop is CASSLVSSSGYNEQFF. The CDR3 nucleotides are TGTGCCAGCAGCTTAGTTTCTAGCTCGGGTTACAATGAGCAGTTCTTC.

The chain couples TRBV6-1 to TRBJ2-1, with D uncertain. Germline V CDR1 and CDR2: MNHNS, SASEGT. V dropped 7 bases and J dropped 0 bases, with 13 bases sitting between them. This CDR3 comprises 15 residues. The CDR3 sequence: CASIVGPRSYNEQFF. The CDR3 DNA follows: TGTGCCAGCATAGTCGGACCCCGCTCCTACAATGAGCAGTTCTTC.

The CDR3, as DNA: TGTGCCAGCAGTAATGGGGACAGTTCCTACGAGCAGTACTTC. This translates into CASSNGDSSYEQYF. This chain joins TRBV6-5 and TRBJ2-7, with 7 positions matching TRBD1. J lost 1 base, V lost 5 bases, and 5 bases had no gene match. This CDR3 region has 14 residues. Per the germline V gene, CDR1 is MNHEY and CDR2 is SVGAGI.